This TCR beta chain was captured by sequencing in a study of blood T cells in healthy people across ages (dated by TCRdb to the mid-2010s). Broadly, across the study: Template switching captured roughly one uniquely barcoded TCR beta cDNA molecule per two T cells in model experiments. The study measured age-related changes in TCR beta repertoire diversity using deep sequencing normalized with unique cDNA molecular identifiers. Donors were grouped into four age groups: young (average roughly 15 years), middle-aged (about 38), aged (roughly 62) and long-lived (approximately 75). To avoid experimental bias, donors of different ages were randomly spread across the sequencing lanes. For two donors (one aged 18 to 30 and one aged 80 or older), the study analyzed two additional independent replicas of 1 million unique cDNA reads from the same blood draw. Overall results and qualifications from the work: Observed TCR beta diversity per million T cells fell roughly linearly with age, and a significant reduction was already apparent by age around 44. There was a strong correlation between observed TCR beta diversity and the percentage of naive T cells measured by flow cytometry. Estimates of total diversity from one million sequenced T cells were regarded as lower bounds and underestimates. Compared with the aged group, more naive CD4+ T cells, fewer expanded clones and increased TCR diversity were shown by the long-lived group, suggesting age selection. Since profiling was done on bulk unsorted PBMCs, naive and antigen-experienced compartments could not be conclusively compared. Because the CMV infection status of the donors was unknown, age-related changes in expanded clonotypes may potentially have been confounded.

Ten or more counts support this clonotype. The specificity of this receptor is unknown. No much larger clone is present one base from it, and per-base qualities are unavailable. The donors were roughly 39 Caucasian individuals from Russia, aged roughly 6 to 90 years, who were systemically healthy. Roughly 9 milliliters of peripheral blood were drawn from each donor into EDTA-treated Vacutainer tubes. Ficoll-Paque density-gradient centrifugation was used to isolate PBMCs, with at least 6.5 million per sample. Trizol reagent was used to extract total RNA from PBMCs, with at least 5.5 micrograms per sample. For every donor, an aliquot of PBMCs went through flow cytometry to measure the percentages of naive CD45RAhigh/CD27high T cells. The method behind the library was 5' RACE. The reads were generated on an Illumina HiSeq 2500. The second PCR ran for about 6 to 11 cycles and used a J-beta primer mix along with a sample-barcoded 5' primer. Each TCR beta cDNA molecule received a unique molecular identifier from a template-switch 5' adaptor carrying 12 random nucleotides. At least 2.5 million CDR3-containing paired-end reads were obtained from each sample. First-strand cDNA was synthesized from all RNA with the Mint cDNA synthesis kit, primed by a TRBC-specific oligonucleotide. All cDNA was treated with uracil-DNA glycosylase and then went through a first 18-cycle PCR with the universal primers M1SS and BC2_uni_R. As for the original processing: Normalization of each sample was performed by random selection of 1 million high-quality reads, each carrying a distinct molecular identifier. Instead of being binned into consensus sequences, reads that shared molecular identifiers were thrown out. MiTCR, with a Q25 quality threshold and the strictest error-elimination algorithm, was used for CDR3 identification, clonotype clustering and error correction. Lower-bound total TCR beta diversity was estimated with a nonparametric unseen species model using Euler transformation. TCRdb reprocessed the public reads (quality trimming at Q25 with fastp, clone calling with MiXCR) and kept in-frame beta chains. Entries that share a CDR3 protein sequence are merged under the most common genes and DNA. The V and J calls shown here were made by TCRdb, not taken from the authors' results. A total of about 620,000 distinct CDR3 sequences appear in this sample, more than 45% of them only once. Less than 15% of the sample is held by the ten biggest clonotypes.

The receptor comes from an elderly woman in good health. Sequencing was done on a sample of blood.

The nucleotide sequence is TGTGCCAGCAGTAAAGAGGGGTATGAGCAGTTCTTC. The resulting protein is CASSKEGYEQFF. This receptor chain uses TRBV6-6 and TRBJ2-1; the D assignment is uncertain and may be TRBD1 or TRBD2, with 5 bases supporting each. Measured from the cysteine to the phenylalanine, the CDR3 is 12 residues long. The entry retains the CDR3 DNA only, 36 bases that are in frame from base 1. The trim is 5 bases for V and 8 bases for J, with a gap of 10 bases between the germline ends. CDR1 MNHNY and CDR2 SVGAGI are derived from the germline V gene (reference sequence).